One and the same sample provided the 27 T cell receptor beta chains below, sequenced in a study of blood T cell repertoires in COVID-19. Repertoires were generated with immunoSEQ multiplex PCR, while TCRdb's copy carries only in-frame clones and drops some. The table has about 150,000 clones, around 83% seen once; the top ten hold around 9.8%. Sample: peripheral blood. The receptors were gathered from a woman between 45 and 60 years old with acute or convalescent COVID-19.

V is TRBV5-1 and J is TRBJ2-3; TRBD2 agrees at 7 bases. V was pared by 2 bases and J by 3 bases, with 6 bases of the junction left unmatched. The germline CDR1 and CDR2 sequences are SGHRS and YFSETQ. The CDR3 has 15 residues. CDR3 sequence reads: CASSFAGVGTDTQYF. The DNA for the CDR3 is TGCGCCAGCAGCTTCGCGGGAGTAGGGACAGATACGCAGTATTTT.

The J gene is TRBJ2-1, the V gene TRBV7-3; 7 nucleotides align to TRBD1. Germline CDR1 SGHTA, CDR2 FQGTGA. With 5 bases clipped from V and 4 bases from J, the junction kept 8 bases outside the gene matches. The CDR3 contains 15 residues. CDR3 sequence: CASSQAGTDYNEQFF. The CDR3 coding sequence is TGTGCCAGCAGCCAGGCCGGGACAGATTACAATGAGCAGTTCTTC.

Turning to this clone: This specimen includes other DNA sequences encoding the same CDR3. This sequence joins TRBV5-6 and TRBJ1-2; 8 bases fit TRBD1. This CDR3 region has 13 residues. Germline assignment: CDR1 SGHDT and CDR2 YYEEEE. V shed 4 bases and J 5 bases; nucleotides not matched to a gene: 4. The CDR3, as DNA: TGTGCCAGCAGCCCAGGACAGGGTTATGGCTACACCTTC. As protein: CASSPGQGYGYTF.

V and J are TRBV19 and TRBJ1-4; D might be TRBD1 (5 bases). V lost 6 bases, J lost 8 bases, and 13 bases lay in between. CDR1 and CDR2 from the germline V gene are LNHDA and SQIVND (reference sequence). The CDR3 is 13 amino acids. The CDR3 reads CASRGAMEEKLFF. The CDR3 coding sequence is TGTGCCAGTAGAGGGGCCATGGAGGAAAAACTGTTTTTT.

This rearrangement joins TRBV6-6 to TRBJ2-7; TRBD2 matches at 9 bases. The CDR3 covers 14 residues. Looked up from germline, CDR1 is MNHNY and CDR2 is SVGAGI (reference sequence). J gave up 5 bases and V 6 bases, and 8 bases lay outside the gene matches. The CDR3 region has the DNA TGTGCCAGCAGATCGGCTGGCGGGAGGGACGAGCAGTACTTC. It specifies CASRSAGGRDEQYF.

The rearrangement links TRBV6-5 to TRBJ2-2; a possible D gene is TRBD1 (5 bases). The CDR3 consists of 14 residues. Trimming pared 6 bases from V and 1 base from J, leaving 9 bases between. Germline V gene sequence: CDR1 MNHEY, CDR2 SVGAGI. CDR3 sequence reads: CASRQDRNTGELFF. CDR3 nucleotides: TGTGCCAGCAGGCAAGACAGGAACACCGGGGAGCTGTTTTTT.

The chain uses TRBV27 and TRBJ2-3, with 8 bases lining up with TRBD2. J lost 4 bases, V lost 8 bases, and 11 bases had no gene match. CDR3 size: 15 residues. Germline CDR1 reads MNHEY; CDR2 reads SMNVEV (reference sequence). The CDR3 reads CASLPAGAGADTQYF. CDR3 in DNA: TGTGCCAGCCTCCCAGCGGGGGCGGGGGCAGATACGCAGTATTTT.

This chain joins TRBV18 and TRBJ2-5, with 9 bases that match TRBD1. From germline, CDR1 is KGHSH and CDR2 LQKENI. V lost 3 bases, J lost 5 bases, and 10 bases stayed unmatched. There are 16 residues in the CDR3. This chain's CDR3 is CASSPDRQGGRETQYF. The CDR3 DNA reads TGTGCCAGCTCACCGGACCGACAGGGGGGTAGGGAGACCCAGTACTTC. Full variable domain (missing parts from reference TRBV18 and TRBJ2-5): NAGVMQNPRHLVRRRGQEARLRCSPMKGHSHVYWYRQLPEEGLKFMVYLQKENIIDESGMPKERFSAEFPKEGPSILRIQQVVRGDSAAYFCASSPDRQGGRETQYFGPGTRLLVL.

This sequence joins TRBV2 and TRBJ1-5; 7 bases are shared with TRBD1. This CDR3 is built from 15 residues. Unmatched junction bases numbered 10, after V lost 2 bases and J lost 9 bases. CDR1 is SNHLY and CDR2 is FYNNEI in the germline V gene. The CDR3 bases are TGTGCCAGCAGTGAATTACGGACAGGAGGTGGGCCCCAGCATTTT. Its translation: CASSELRTGGGPQHF.

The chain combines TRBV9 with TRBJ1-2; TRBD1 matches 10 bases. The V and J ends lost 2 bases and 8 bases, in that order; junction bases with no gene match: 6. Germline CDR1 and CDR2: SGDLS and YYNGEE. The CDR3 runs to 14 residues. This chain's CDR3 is CASSVDDRGRGYTF. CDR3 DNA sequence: TGTGCCAGCAGCGTTGACGACAGGGGGCGAGGCTACACCTTC.

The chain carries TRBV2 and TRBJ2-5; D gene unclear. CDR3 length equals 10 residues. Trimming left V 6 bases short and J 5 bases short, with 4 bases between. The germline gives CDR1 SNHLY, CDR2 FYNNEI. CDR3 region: CASRSETQYF. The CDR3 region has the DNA TGTGCCAGCAGGTCGGAGACCCAGTACTTC.

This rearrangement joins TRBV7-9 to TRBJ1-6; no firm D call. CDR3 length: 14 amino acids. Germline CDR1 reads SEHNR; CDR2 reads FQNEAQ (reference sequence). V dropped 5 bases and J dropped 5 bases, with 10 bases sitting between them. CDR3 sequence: CASSGPTDNSPLHF. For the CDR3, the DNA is TGTGCCAGCAGCGGGCCTACGGATAATTCACCCCTCCACTTT.

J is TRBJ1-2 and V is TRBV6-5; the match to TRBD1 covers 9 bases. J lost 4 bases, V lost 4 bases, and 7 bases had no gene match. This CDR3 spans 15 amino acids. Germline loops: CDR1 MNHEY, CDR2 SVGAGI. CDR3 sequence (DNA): TGTGCCAGCAGTTTACAGGGGGCGTTGATCTATGGCTACACCTTC. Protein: CASSLQGALIYGYTF.

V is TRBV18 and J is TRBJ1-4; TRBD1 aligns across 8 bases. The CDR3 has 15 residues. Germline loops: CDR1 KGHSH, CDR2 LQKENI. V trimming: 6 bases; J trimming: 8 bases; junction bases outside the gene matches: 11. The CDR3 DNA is TGTGCCAGCTCGCTACATGCAGGGGGCGAGGAAAAACTGTTTTTT. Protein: CASSLHAGGEEKLFF.

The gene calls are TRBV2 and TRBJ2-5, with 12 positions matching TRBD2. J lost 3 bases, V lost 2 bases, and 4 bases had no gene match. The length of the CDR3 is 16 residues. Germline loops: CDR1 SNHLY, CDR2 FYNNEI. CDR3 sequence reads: CASSERASGGEETQYF. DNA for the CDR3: TGTGCCAGCAGTGAACGGGCTAGCGGGGGGGAAGAGACCCAGTACTTC.

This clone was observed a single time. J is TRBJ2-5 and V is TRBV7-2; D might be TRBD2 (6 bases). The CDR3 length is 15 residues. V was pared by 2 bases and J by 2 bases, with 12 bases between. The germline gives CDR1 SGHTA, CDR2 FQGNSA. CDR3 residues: CASSLYGRLQETQYF. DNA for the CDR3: TGTGCCAGCAGCTTATATGGGAGGCTTCAAGAGACCCAGTACTTC.

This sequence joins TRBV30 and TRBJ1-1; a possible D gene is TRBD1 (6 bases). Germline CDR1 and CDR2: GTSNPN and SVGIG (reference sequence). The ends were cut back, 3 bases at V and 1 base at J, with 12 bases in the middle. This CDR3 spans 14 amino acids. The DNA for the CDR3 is TGTGCCTGGAGCCGCGGACAGTCGAACACTGAAGCTTTCTTT. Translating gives CAWSRGQSNTEAFF.

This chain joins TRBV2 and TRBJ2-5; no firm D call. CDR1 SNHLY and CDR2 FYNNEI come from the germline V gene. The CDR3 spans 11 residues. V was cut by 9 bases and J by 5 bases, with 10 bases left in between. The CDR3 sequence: CASATSETQYF. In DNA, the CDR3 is TGTGCCAGTGCTACTTCCGAGACCCAGTACTTC. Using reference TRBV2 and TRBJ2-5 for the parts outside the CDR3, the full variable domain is EPEVTQTPSHQVTQMGQEVILRCVPISNHLYFYWYRQILGQKVEFLVSFYNNEISEKSEIFDDQFSVERPDGSNFTLKIRSTKLEDSAMYFCASATSETQYFGPGTRLLVL.

The CDR3 spells CASSLAGGEPKAFF. CDR3 DNA sequence: TGTGCCAGCAGCTTAGCCGGGGGGGAGCCGAAAGCTTTCTTT. The rearrangement uses TRBV7-2 and TRBJ1-1, with D possibly being TRBD1 (5 bases). CDR1 and CDR2 (germline): SGHTA, FQGNSA. The V gene lost 0 bases and the J gene lost 9 bases, with 14 bases spanning the gap. The CDR3 runs 14 residues.

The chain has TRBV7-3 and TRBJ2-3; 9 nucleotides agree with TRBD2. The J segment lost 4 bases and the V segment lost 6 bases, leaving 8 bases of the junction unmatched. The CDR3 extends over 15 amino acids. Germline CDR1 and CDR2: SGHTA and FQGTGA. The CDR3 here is CASRPRGGGADTQYF. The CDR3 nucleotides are TGTGCCAGCAGGCCGCGGGGGGGCGGAGCAGATACGCAGTATTTT.

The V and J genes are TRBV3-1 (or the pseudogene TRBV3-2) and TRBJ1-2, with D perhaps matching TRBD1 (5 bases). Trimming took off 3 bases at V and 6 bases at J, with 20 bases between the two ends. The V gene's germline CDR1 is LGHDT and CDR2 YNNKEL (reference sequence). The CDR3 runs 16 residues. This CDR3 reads CASSQPLAGGYDGYTF. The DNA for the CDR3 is TGTGCCAGCAGCCAGCCTCTGGCGGGGGGATACGATGGCTACACCTTC.

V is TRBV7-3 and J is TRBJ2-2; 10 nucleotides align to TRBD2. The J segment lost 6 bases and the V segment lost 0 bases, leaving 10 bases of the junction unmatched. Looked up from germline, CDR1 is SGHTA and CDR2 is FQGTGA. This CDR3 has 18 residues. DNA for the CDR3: TGTGCCAGCAGCTTAACGTGGTCCAGCGGGAGGGCCCCCGGGGAGCTGTTTTTT. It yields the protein CASSLTWSSGRAPGELFF.

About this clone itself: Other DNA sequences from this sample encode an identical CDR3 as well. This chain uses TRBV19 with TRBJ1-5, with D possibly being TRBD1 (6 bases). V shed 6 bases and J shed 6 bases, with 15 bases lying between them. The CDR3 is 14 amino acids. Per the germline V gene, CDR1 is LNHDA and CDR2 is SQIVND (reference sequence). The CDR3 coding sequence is TGTGCCAGTAGCCCAGGGCAGGGGAGTCAGCCCCAGCATTTT. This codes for CASSPGQGSQPQHF.

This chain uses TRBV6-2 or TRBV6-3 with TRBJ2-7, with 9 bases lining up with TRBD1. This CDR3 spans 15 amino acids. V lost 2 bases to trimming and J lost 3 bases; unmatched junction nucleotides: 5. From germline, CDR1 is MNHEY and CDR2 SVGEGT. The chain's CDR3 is CASSYVGGQGYEQYF. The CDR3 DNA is TGTGCCAGCAGTTACGTGGGGGGACAGGGCTACGAGCAGTACTTC.

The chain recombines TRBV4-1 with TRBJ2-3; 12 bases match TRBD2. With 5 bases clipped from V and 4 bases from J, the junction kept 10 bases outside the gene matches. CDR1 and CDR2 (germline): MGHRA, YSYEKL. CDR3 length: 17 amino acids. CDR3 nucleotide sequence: TGCGCCAGCAGCGAAAGACCCCTAGCGGGGGGGGCAGATACGCAGTATTTT. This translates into CASSERPLAGGADTQYF.

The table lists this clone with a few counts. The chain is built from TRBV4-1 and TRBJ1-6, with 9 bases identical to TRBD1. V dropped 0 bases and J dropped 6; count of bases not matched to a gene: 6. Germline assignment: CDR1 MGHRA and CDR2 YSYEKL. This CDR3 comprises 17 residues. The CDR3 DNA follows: TGCGCCAGCAGCCAAGACCGCGGGGGACAGGGTAATTCACCCCTCCACTTT. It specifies CASSQDRGGQGNSPLHF.

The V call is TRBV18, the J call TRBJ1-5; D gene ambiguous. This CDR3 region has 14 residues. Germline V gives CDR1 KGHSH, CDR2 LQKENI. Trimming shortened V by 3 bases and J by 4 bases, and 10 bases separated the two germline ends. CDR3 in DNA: TGTGCCAGCTCACCGCAGTCGGGGAATCAGCCCCAGCATTTT. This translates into CASSPQSGNQPQHF.